This entry concerns a single T cell receptor (beta chain). This sample is part of a study of OX40 agonist ivuxolimab in advanced cancers. V gave up 6 bases and J gave up 6 bases, with 15 bases separating them. Per the germline V gene, CDR1 is MNHNS and CDR2 is SASEGT. The CDR3 spans 14 residues. Sequencing used immunoSEQ multiplex PCR; TCRdb keeps in-frame clones, though not all of them. The repertoire consists of approximately 98,000 clones, with under 90% occurring once and the leading ten covering 5.5%. The sequences come from CD4+ or CD8+ T cells sorted from blood, collected in a trial of the OX40 agonist ivuxolimab. The clonotype was recovered from an adult with an advanced solid tumor such as melanoma, head and neck, liver or kidney cancer. The genes are TRBV6-1 and TRBJ1-5; a possible D gene is TRBD1 (6 bases). The CDR3, as DNA: TGTGCCAGCAGCCAACAGGGAGGGATTCAGCCCCAGCATTTT. Translating gives CASSQQGGIQPQHF.